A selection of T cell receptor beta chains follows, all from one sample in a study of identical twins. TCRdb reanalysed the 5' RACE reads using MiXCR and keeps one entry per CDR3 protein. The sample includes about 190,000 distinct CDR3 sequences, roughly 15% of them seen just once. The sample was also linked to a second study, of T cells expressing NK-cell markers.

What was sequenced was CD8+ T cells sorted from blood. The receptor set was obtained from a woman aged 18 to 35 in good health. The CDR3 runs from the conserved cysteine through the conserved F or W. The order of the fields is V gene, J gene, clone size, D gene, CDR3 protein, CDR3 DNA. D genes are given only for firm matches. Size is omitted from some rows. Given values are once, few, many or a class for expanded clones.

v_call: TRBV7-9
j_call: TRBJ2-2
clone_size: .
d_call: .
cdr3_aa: CASSWGQLNTGELFF
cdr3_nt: TGTGCCAGCAGCTGGGGACAATTGAACACCGGGGAGCTGTTTTTT

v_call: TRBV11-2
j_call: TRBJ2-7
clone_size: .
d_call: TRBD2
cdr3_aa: CASSILGGEAEQYF
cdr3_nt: TGTGCCAGCTCAATCCTGGGGGGGGAGGCCGAGCAGTACTTC

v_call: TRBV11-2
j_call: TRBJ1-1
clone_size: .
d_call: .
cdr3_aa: CASNYQRGQTEAFF
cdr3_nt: TGTGCCAGCAACTACCAGAGAGGGCAAACTGAAGCTTTCTTT

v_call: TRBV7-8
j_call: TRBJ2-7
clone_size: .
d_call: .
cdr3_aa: CASSLGPLIEQYF
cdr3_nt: TGTGCCAGCAGCTTAGGGCCGTTGATCGAGCAGTACTTC

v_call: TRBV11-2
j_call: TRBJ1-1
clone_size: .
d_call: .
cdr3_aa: CASSLDRGFFGTNTEAFF
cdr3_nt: TGTGCCAGCAGCCTCGACCGGGGCTTCTTCGGCACGAACACTGAAGCTTTCTTT

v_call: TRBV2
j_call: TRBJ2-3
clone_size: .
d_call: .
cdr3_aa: CASRVPGGPGDTQYF
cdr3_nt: TGTGCCAGCAGGGTGCCAGGGGGGCCGGGAGATACGCAGTACTTT

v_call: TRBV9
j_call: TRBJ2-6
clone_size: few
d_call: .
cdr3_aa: CASSVELNGDASGANVLTF
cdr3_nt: TGTGCCAGCAGCGTAGAGTTAAACGGCGACGCATCTGGGGCCAACGTCCTGACTTTC

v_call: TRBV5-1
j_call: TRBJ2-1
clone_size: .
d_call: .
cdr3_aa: CASSPDWGNEQFF
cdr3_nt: TGCGCCAGCAGCCCGGACTGGGGGAATGAGCAGTTCTTC

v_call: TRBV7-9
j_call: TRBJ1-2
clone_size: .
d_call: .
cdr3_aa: CAGGPLYTF
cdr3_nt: TGTGCCGGGGGACCGCTCTACACCTTC

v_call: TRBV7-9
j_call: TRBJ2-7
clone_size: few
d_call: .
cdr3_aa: CASGGLQGGTYEQYF
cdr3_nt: TGTGCCAGCGGCGGATTACAGGGAGGCACCTACGAGCAGTACTTC

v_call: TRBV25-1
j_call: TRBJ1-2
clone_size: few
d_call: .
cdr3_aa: CASSETVSEHIEGYTF
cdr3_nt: TGTGCCAGCAGTGAAACGGTCTCTGAGCACATCGAGGGCTACACCTTC

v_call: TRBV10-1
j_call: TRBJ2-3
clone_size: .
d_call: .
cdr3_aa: CAGSLTGDEDTQYF
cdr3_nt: TGCGCCGGCAGTCTTACGGGAGATGAAGATACGCAGTATTTT

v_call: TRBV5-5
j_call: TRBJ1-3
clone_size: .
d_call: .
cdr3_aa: CASSIFPGTWVRNTIYF
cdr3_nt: TGTGCCAGCAGCATCTTTCCCGGGACCTGGGTCAGAAACACCATATATTTT

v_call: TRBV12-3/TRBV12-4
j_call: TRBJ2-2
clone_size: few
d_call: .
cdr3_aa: CASSFSRGTTGELFF
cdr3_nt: TGTGCCAGCAGTTTTTCGAGGGGTACCACCGGGGAGCTGTTTTTT

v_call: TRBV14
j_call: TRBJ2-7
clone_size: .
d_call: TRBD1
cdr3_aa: CASSQLTGAEQYF
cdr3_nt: TGTGCCAGCAGCCAACTGACAGGGGCCGAGCAGTACTTC

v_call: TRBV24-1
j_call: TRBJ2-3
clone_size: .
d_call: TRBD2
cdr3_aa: CATSEPSGGSADTQYF
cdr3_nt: TGTGCCACCAGTGAGCCTAGCGGGGGGTCAGCAGATACGCAGTATTTT

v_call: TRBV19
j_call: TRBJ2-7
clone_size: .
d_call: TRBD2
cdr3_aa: CASSAAGTSGTSYEQYF
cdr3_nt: TGTGCCAGTAGTGCGGCCGGGACTAGCGGAACCTCCTACGAGCAGTACTTC

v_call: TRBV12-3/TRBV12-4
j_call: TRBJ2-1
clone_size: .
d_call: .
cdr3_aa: CASSFVEEQFF
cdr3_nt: TGTGCCAGCAGTTTTGTCGAAGAGCAGTTCTTC

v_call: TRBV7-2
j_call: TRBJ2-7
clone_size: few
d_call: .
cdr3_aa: CASSLTGGNEQYF
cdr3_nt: TGTGCCAGCAGCTTAACTGGGGGCAACGAGCAGTACTTC

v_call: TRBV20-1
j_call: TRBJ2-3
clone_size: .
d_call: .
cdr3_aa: CSADAVTGDTQCF
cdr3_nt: TGCAGTGCAGACGCTGTGACTGGGGATACGCAGTGTTTT

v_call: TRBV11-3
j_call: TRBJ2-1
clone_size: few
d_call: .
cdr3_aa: CASSLRLALINEQFF
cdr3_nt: TGTGCCAGCAGCTTGAGGCTAGCGTTGATAAATGAGCAGTTCTTC

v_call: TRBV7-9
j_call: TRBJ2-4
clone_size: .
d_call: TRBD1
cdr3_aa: CASSDRAAPKNIQYF
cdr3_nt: TGTGCCAGCAGCGACAGGGCTGCGCCCAAAAACATTCAGTACTTC

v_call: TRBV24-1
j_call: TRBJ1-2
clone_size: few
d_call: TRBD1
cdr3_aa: CATLTGDYGYTF
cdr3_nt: TGTGCCACCCTGACAGGGGACTATGGCTACACCTTC

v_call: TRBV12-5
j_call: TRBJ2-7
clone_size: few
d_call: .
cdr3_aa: CASGLGRDEQYF
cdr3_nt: TGTGCTAGTGGTTTGGGGCGGGACGAGCAGTACTTC

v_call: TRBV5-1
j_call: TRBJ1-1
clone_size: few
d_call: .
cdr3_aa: CASSSRGALEAFF
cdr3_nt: TGCGCCAGCAGCTCGAGGGGAGCTCTTGAAGCTTTCTTT

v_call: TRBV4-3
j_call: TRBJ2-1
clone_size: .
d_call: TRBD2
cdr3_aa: CASSQDSVLAGIDEQFF
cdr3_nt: TGCGCCAGCAGCCAAGATAGTGTACTAGCGGGAATCGATGAGCAGTTCTTC

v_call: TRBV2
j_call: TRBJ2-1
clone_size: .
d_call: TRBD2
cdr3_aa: CASSRSGGYYNEQFF
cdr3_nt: TGTGCCAGCAGTCGTAGCGGGGGGTACTACAATGAGCAGTTCTTC

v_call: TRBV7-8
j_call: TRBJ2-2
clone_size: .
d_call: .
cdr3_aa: CASTNGGPDTGELFF
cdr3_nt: TGTGCCAGCACCAATGGGGGGCCGGACACCGGGGAGCTGTTTTTT

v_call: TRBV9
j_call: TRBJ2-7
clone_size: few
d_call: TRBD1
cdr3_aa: CASSPRTGAYEQYF
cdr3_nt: TGTGCCAGCAGCCCGCGGACAGGAGCCTACGAGCAGTACTTC

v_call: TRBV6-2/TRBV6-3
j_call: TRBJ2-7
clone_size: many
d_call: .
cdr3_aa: CASSYSPYEQYF
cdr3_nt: TGTGCCAGCAGTTACAGCCCCTACGAGCAGTACTTC

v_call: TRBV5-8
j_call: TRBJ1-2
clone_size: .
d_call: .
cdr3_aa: CASSSRDFIYGYTF
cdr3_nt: TGTGCCAGCAGCTCCCGGGATTTTATCTATGGCTACACCTTC

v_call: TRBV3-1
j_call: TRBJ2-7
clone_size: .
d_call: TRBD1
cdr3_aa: CASSQEERTGGVFEQYF
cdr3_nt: TGTGCCAGCAGCCAAGAGGAAAGGACAGGGGGCGTTTTCGAGCAGTACTTC

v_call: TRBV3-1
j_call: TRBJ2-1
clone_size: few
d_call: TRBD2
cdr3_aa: CASSKLAGVSSEQFF
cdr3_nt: TGTGCCAGCAGCAAATTAGCGGGAGTTTCTAGTGAGCAGTTCTTC

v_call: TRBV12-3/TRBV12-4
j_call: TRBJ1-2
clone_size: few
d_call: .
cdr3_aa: CASSDKPRGAITF
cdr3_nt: TGTGCCAGCAGCGACAAGCCCAGGGGTGCGATCACCTTC

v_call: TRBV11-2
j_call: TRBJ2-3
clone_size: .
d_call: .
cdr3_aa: CASSLEMGYTDTQYF
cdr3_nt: TGTGCCAGCAGCTTAGAGATGGGATACACAGATACGCAGTATTTT

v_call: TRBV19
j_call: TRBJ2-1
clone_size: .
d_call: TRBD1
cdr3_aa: CASSQDRVGSYNEQFF
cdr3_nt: TGTGCCAGTAGTCAGGACAGGGTAGGGTCCTACAATGAGCAGTTCTTC

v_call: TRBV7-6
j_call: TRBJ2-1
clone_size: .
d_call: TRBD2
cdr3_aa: CASSPGLAGHYNEQFF
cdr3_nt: TGTGCCAGCAGCCCGGGACTAGCGGGACATTACAATGAGCAGTTCTTC

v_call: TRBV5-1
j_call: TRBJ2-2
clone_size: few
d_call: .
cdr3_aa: CASSLAGLDGPGELFF
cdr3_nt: TGCGCCAGCAGCTTGGCCGGGCTAGACGGGCCCGGGGAGCTGTTTTTT

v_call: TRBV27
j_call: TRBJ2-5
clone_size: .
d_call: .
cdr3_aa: CASSLEFGSPQETQYF
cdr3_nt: TGTGCCAGCAGTTTAGAGTTTGGGAGCCCCCAAGAGACCCAGTACTTC

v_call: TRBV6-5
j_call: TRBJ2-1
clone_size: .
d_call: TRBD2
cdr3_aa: CASSYLLAGATEQFF
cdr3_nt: TGTGCCAGCAGTTATTTGCTAGCGGGCGCGACGGAGCAGTTCTTC

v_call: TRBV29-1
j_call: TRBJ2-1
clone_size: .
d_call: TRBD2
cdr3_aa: CSVDSGTDNEQFF
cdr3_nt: TGCAGCGTTGATAGCGGGACCGACAATGAGCAGTTCTTC

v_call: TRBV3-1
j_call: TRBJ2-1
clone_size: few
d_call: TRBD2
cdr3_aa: CASSPGTSAINEQFF
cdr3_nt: TGTGCCAGCAGCCCTGGGACTAGCGCCATAAATGAGCAGTTCTTC

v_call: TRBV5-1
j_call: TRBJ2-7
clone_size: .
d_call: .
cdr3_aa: CASKAVENEQYF
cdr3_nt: TGCGCCAGCAAAGCGGTTGAAAACGAGCAGTACTTC

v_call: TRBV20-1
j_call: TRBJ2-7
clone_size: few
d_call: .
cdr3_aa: CSARPGLSYEQYF
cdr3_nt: TGCAGTGCTAGACCCGGCCTTTCCTACGAGCAGTACTTC

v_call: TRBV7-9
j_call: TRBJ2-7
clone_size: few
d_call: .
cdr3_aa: CASSPRDGYEQYF
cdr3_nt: TGTGCCAGCAGCCCCAGGGACGGGTACGAGCAGTACTTC

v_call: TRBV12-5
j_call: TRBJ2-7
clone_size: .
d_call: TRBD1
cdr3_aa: CASGFTRGQGSYEQYF
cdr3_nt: TGTGCTAGTGGTTTCACAAGGGGACAGGGCTCCTACGAGCAGTACTTC

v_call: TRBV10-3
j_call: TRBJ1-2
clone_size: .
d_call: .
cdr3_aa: CAISDDRRYGYTF
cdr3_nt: TGTGCCATCAGTGATGACAGGCGCTATGGCTACACCTTC

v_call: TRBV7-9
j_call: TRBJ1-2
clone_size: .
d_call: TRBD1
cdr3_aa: CASSPPGQEYGYTF
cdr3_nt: TGTGCCAGCAGCCCACCGGGACAGGAGTATGGCTACACCTTC

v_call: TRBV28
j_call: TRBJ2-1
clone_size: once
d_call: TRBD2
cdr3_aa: CASRLERGERFLEQFF
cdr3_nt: TGTGCCAGCAGGTTGGAGCGGGGTGAGCGCTTCTTAGAGCAGTTCTTC

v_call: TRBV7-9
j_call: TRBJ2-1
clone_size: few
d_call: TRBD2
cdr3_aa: CASSQPKAGGSYNEQFF
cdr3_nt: TGTGCCAGCAGCCAGCCCAAAGCGGGAGGGTCCTACAATGAGCAGTTCTTC

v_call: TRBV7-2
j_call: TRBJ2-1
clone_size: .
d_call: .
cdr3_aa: CASSPRLGPYNEQFF
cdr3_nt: TGTGCCAGCAGCCCTCGGTTGGGGCCCTACAATGAGCAGTTCTTC

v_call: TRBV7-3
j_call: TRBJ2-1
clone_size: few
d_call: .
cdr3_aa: CASSLIGGVYNEQFF
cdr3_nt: TGTGCCAGCAGCTTAATTGGCGGGGTCTACAATGAGCAGTTCTTC

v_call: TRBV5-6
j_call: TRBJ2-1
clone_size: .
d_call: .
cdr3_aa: CASSSTYSSYNEQFF
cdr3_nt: TGTGCCAGCAGCTCGACCTACAGCTCCTACAATGAGCAGTTCTTC

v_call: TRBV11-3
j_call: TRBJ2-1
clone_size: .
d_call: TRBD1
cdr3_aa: CASSPRDRAGNEQFF
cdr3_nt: TGTGCCAGCAGCCCAAGGGACAGGGCTGGGAATGAGCAGTTCTTC